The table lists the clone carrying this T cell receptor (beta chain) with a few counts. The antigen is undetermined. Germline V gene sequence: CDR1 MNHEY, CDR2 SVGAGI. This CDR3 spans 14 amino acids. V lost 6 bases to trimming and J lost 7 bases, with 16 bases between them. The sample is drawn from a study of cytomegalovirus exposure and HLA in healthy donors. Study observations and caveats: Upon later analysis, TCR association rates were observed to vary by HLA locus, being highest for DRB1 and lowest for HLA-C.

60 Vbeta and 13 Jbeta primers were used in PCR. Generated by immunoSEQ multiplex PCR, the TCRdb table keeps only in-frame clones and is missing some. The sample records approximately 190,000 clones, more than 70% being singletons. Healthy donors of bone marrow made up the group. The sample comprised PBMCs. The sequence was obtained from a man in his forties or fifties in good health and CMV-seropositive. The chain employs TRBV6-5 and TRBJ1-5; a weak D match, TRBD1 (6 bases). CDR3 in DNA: TGTGCCAGCAGGGTACCAGGGGTGGCACAGCCCCAGCATTTT. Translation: CASRVPGVAQPQHF.